The 10 T cell receptor beta chains presented below share a single source sample, sequenced in a study of post-analysis software for immune sequencing data. Researchers reported that TCR beta cDNA libraries carried unique molecular identifiers. TCRdb redid the calling of the PCR reads with MiXCR, one entry per CDR3 protein. The sample includes around 260,000 distinct CDR3 sequences, roughly a third of them seen just once. Their antigen targets remain unknown. Findings and caveats of the study: Comparison of patients with controls showed 4 to 6 TRBV segments more frequent in patients, TRBV5-6, TRBV5-1 and TRBV20-1 among them.

Sequencing was carried out using blood. The source is a girl aged 5-17 years with multiple sclerosis.

There are many counts of this clonotype. The chain is built from TRBV29-1 and TRBJ2-7; 9 positions agree with TRBD1. This CDR3 is 15 amino acids long. Germline V gene lookup returns CDR1 SQVTM and CDR2 ANQGSEA. V shed 4 bases, J shed 0 bases, and the junction held 7 bases outside the gene matches. This CDR3 reads CSVGGDRVASYEQYF. The CDR3 coding sequence is TGCAGCGTTGGGGGGGACAGGGTCGCCTCCTACGAGCAGTACTTC.

This clonotype appeared a few times. The chain links TRBV29-1 to TRBJ2-1, with D possibly being TRBD2 (6 bases). There are 15 residues in the CDR3. V dropped 7 bases and J dropped 1 base, with 17 bases sitting between them. Looked up from germline, CDR1 is SQVTM and CDR2 is ANQGSEA. The CDR3 sequence: CSAATNGSSYNEQFF. CDR3 in DNA: TGCAGCGCCGCGACTAACGGGAGTTCCTACAATGAGCAGTTCTTC.

In its sample, this clonotype was seen many times. The chain couples TRBV6-2 or TRBV6-3 to TRBJ2-4, with 10 bases aligning to TRBD1. V was pared by 11 bases and J by 6 bases, with 16 bases of the junction left unmatched. Germline CDR1 is MNHEY and CDR2 is SVGEGT. The CDR3 spans 16 residues. The CDR3, as DNA: TGTGCCTCGCTTGGGACAGGGGCGGCCCCTCGAAACATTCAGTACTTC. This codes for CASLGTGAAPRNIQYF.

Of note for this clonotype: This may be a read error: a much more frequent sequence differs by one nucleotide. V and J are TRBV12-3 or TRBV12-4 and TRBJ1-1; weak D call: TRBD1 (5 bases). This CDR3 has 13 residues. This CDR3 is CAGRQGGNTEAFF. The CDR3 nucleotides read TGTGCCGGCAGGCAGGGCGGAAACACTGAAGCTTTCTTT.

In this sample, this clonotype turned up many times. V is TRBV7-2 and J is TRBJ1-5, with no clear D. Trimming left V 1 base short and J 10 bases short, with 14 bases between. The CDR3 totals 14 residues. Per the germline V gene, CDR1 is SGHTA and CDR2 is FQGNSA. CDR3 residues: CASSLEGLTGPQHF. The CDR3 coding sequence is TGTGCCAGCAGCTTAGAAGGATTGACCGGTCCCCAGCATTTT.

With respect to this clonotype: A much larger clone differs by one base, so this may be a read error. The genes are TRBV28 and TRBJ2-3; D may be TRBD2 (5 bases). Germline V gene sequence: CDR1 MDHEN, CDR2 SYDVKM. The CDR3 runs 14 residues. Trimming removed 5 bases from V and 4 bases from J, with 13 bases in between. The CDR3 sequence is CASSDGGRADTQYF. The DNA of the CDR3 is TGTGCCAGCAGTGATGGAGGAAGGGCAGATACGCAGTATTTT.

In its sample, this clonotype was seen many times. J is TRBJ2-6 and V is TRBV9; D is unclear. Germline loops: CDR1 SGDLS, CDR2 YYNGEE. The CDR3 runs 21 residues. V shed 2 bases and J shed 2 bases, with 26 bases lying between them. This CDR3 reads CASSVGWAPGFEVAGANVLTF. The CDR3 DNA reads as TGTGCCAGCAGCGTCGGGTGGGCGCCAGGTTTTGAGGTGGCTGGGGCCAACGTCCTGACTTTC.

The V call is TRBV5-4, the J call TRBJ2-5; 7 bases are a match to TRBD2. The J call may be wrong; the DNA end is better matched by TRBJ2-7. Germline-derived CDR1 and CDR2 are SGHNT and YYREEE (reference sequence). The CDR3 consists of 13 residues. The CDR3 nucleotides read TGTGCCAGCAGCGTAAGACTAGCCCACGAGCAGTACTTC. It specifies CASSVRLAHEQYF.

This clonotype was seen many times. V gene TRBV5-1 combines with J gene TRBJ1-2; the match to TRBD1 covers 7 bases. CDR3 size: 11 residues. V lost 7 bases, J lost 9 bases, and 6 bases stayed unmatched. Germline lookup yields CDR1 SGHRS and CDR2 YFSETQ. The chain's CDR3 is CASGTASSYTF. The DNA of the CDR3 is TGCGCCAGCGGGACAGCGAGCAGCTACACCTTC.

Many counts were recorded for this clonotype. This rearrangement joins TRBV12-3 or TRBV12-4 to TRBJ2-6, with 9 positions matching TRBD1. The CDR3 has 16 residues. The J segment lost 0 bases and the V segment lost 4 bases, leaving 1 base of the junction unmatched. In DNA, the CDR3 is TGTGCCAGCAGTTCGACAGGGGGCTCTGGGGCCAACGTCCTGACTTTC. It specifies CASSSTGGSGANVLTF.